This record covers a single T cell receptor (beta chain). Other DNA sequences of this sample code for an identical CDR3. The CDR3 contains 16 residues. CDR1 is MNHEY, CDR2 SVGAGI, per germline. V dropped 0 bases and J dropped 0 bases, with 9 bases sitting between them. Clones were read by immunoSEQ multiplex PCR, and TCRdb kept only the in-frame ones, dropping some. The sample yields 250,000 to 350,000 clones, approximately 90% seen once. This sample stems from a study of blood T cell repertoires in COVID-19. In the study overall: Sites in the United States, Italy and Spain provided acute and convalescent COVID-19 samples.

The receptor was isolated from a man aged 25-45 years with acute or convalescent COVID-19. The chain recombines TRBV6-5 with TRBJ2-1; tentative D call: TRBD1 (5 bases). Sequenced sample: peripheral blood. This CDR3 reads CASSYSTRGSYNEQFF. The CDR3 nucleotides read TGTGCCAGCAGTTACTCGACAAGGGGCTCCTACAATGAGCAGTTCTTC.